The following is a TCR beta chain sequence with its context. Its antigen is not yet known. Base qualities are not recorded, but no much larger clone differs from it by a single base. Receptor amplification or capture employed the immunoSEQ multiplex PCR assay. The source is immuneACCESS, and TCRdb retained only in-frame sequences with V and J called. Part of the clones is not carried over; for the studies checked, unresolved V genes explain less than half of this, and the remainder is unexplained. A total of about 170,000 clones appear in this sample, roughly 93% of them only once. In total, the top ten clones hold over 4% of the sample. This sample was taken from a study of control samples from healthy donors and cancer patients (dated by TCRdb to between 2020 and 2021). Including the terminal cysteine and phenylalanine, the CDR3 comprises 13 residues. The CDR3 DNA has 39 bases and is translated from base 1. Looking up the germline V gene yields CDR1 SGHTA and CDR2 FQGNSA. V drops 5 bases and J drops 2 bases, leaving 10 bases in between.

The TCR comes from a woman aged 55 to 70 in good health. Material for sequencing was blood. The sequence is built from TRBV7-2 and TRBJ2-7, with a tentative D gene TRBD1 over 5 matching bases. The CDR3 corresponds to CASSLQDTYEQYF. The nucleotide sequence reads TGTGCCAGCAGCCTCCAGGACACCTACGAGCAGTACTTC.